This TCR beta chain was sequenced in a study of blood T cell repertoires in COVID-19. Overall study: The United States, Italy and Spain supplied acute and convalescent COVID-19 samples. The analysed material was cDNA or gDNA that came from T cells, B-cell-depleted T cells, or PBMCs.

As handled by the study authors: Cell counts per sample came from amplifying reference gene primers. Assay used: immunoSEQ multiplex PCR; TCRdb lists only in-frame clones, some missing. The V and J calls and clone size were taken over from that table, and D and trimming were inferred from the DNA. The table has 46,000 or so clones, roughly 90% seen once. The V and J ends lost 3 bases and 7 bases, in that order; junction bases with no gene match: 7. The CDR3 contains 15 residues. Germline V gives CDR1 MDHEN, CDR2 SYDVKM. The rearrangement joins TRBV28 to TRBJ2-1; 9 positions agree with TRBD2. The source material was peripheral blood. This receptor was obtained from a man in his 70s with active COVID-19. CDR3 in amino acids: CASSFPAGGRNEQFF. In DNA, the CDR3 is TGTGCCAGCAGTTTCCCCGCGGGGGGGAGGAATGAGCAGTTCTTC.